The 32 T cell receptor beta chains below come from one sample, sequenced in a study of shared clonotypes between healthy human individuals. Sequencing was performed with immunoSEQ multiplex PCR; in TCRdb, only in-frame clones are kept and a portion is missing. The data contain about 710,000 clones, around three quarters of them singletons. Input material: memory CD4+ T cells sorted from blood. Subset here: CD45RA-negative fraction. These receptors were obtained from a woman aged 25 to 45 in good health.

The CDR3: CASSFGTSQVNEQFF. The CDR3 region has the DNA TGTGCCAGCAGCTTCGGGACTAGTCAAGTCAATGAGCAGTTCTTC. The V and J genes are TRBV7-9 and TRBJ2-1, with TRBD2 matching over 8 bases. This CDR3 spans 15 amino acids. With 3 bases clipped from V and 6 bases from J, the junction kept 7 bases outside the gene matches. CDR1 is SEHNR and CDR2 is FQNEAQ in the germline V gene (reference sequence).

The V and J genes are TRBV7-2 and TRBJ1-3, with 7 bases fitting TRBD1. With 4 bases clipped from V and 0 bases from J, the junction kept 3 bases outside the gene matches. Germline V gives CDR1 SGHTA, CDR2 FQGNSA. The CDR3 consists of 15 residues. In nucleotides, the CDR3 is TGTGCCAGCAGCTCGGACAGGAGCTCTGGAAACACCATATATTTT. This encodes CASSSDRSSGNTIYF.

The J gene is TRBJ2-5, the V gene TRBV11-2; 7 nucleotides line up with TRBD1. CDR3 size: 13 residues. The germline V gene has CDR1 SGHAT and CDR2 FQNNGV. The V and J ends lost 7 bases and 4 bases, in that order; junction bases with no gene match: 6. The CDR3 sequence: CASTTDRRETQYF. The CDR3 DNA reads TGTGCCAGCACCACGGACAGGAGAGAGACCCAGTACTTC.

The rearrangement joins TRBV2 to TRBJ1-2, with D unclear. CDR1 and CDR2 (germline): SNHLY, FYNNEI. The CDR3 covers 11 residues. Trimming removed 5 bases from V and 4 bases from J, with 5 bases in between. This CDR3 is CASSLGYGYTF. CDR3 nucleotides: TGTGCCAGCAGTCTGGGCTATGGCTACACCTTC.

V is TRBV7-7 and J is TRBJ2-3; D possibly corresponds to TRBD2 (7 bases). From germline, CDR1 is SSHAT and CDR2 FNYEAQ (reference sequence). This CDR3 has 13 amino acids. V was cut by 5 bases and J by 7 bases, with 13 bases left in between. The DNA of the CDR3 is TGTGCCAGCAGCCTCCGGGGGGCTAATACGCAGTATTTT. This encodes CASSLRGANTQYF. The full variable domain, its missing parts supplied by reference TRBV7-7 and TRBJ2-3, is GAGVSQSPRYKVTKRGQDVTLRCDPISSHATLYWYQQALGQGPEFLTYFNYEAQPDKSGLPSDRFSAERPEGSISTLTIQRTEQRDSAMYRCASSLRGANTQYFGPGTRLTVL.

The rearrangement uses TRBV14 and TRBJ2-5; D is unresolved. Trimming removed 5 bases at V and 2 bases at J, with 9 bases between. The length of the CDR3 is 13 residues. Germline CDR1 SGHDN, CDR2 FVKESK. In nucleotides, the CDR3 is TGTGCCAGCAGCAGAGGAGCTCAAGAGACCCAGTACTTC. This gives the protein CASSRGAQETQYF.

CDR3 in amino acids: CATAPGLASNEQFF. DNA for the CDR3: TGTGCCACGGCGCCGGGACTAGCGAGCAATGAGCAGTTCTTC. The chain joins TRBV19 to TRBJ2-1; TRBD2 agrees at 10 bases. Per the germline V gene, CDR1 is LNHDA and CDR2 is SQIVND (reference sequence). The CDR3 is made up of 14 amino acids. Trimming cost V 10 bases and J 6 bases; bases outside gene matches: 9.

The V call is TRBV6-1, the J call TRBJ2-7; D may be TRBD2 (5 bases). V lost 1 base to trimming and J lost 4 bases, with 23 bases between them. This CDR3 has 18 residues. CDR1 and CDR2 from the germline V gene are MNHNS and SASEGT. CDR3 bases: TGTGCCAGCAGTGAAGAGCGACCACCGCGGAGCGGTCGATACGAGCAGTACTTC. This sequence encodes CASSEERPPRSGRYEQYF.

Many counts were recorded for this clone. This chain joins TRBV28 and TRBJ1-2; 7 bases are shared with TRBD1. Trimming at V came to 2 bases and at J to 6 bases, leaving 9 bases not matched to a gene. The V gene's germline CDR1 is MDHEN and CDR2 SYDVKM. CDR3 length: 15 residues. The CDR3 sequence: CASSLMGQKENGYTF. In nucleotides, the CDR3 is TGTGCCAGCAGTTTAATGGGACAGAAGGAAAATGGCTACACCTTC.

The rearrangement uses TRBV28 and TRBJ1-2, with D possibly being TRBD1 (6 bases). This CDR3 spans 12 amino acids. Germline loops: CDR1 MDHEN, CDR2 SYDVKM. Between the trimmed V and J ends, which lost 7 bases and 8 bases, there was a span of 14 bases. CDR3 bases: TGTGCCAGCAAGGGGGAGGGGGGAGGCTACACCTTC. This codes for CASKGEGGGYTF.

The chain uses TRBV5-1 and TRBJ2-3, with 9 bases matching TRBD2. The CDR3 length is 17 residues. Germline loops: CDR1 SGHRS, CDR2 YFSETQ. The V and J ends lost 4 bases and 6 bases, in that order; junction bases with no gene match: 15. For the CDR3, the DNA is TGCGCCAGCAGCCCTAAACTTAGCGGGAGAGCTGGGGATACGCAGTATTTT. Encoded protein: CASSPKLSGRAGDTQYF.

J is TRBJ1-5 and V is TRBV18; D ambiguous. The CDR3 spans 14 residues. Germline CDR1 and CDR2: KGHSH and LQKENI. V was shortened by 3 bases and J by 4 bases, with 10 bases between the two germline ends. This CDR3 is CASSPRAENQPQHF. The CDR3, as DNA: TGTGCCAGCTCACCGCGGGCCGAGAATCAGCCCCAGCATTTT. The full variable domain, completed using reference TRBV18 and TRBJ1-5, is NAGVMQNPRHLVRRRGQEARLRCSPMKGHSHVYWYRQLPEEGLKFMVYLQKENIIDESGMPKERFSAEFPKEGPSILRIQQVVRGDSAAYFCASSPRAENQPQHFGDGTRLSIL.

The genes are TRBV7-9 and TRBJ2-2; TRBD1 aligns across 7 bases. CDR3 length equals 13 residues. With V trimmed by 1 base and J by 7 bases, 0 bases remained unmatched. Germline CDR1 SEHNR, CDR2 FQNEAQ (reference sequence). The CDR3 spells CASSLGTGGELFF. The CDR3 DNA reads as TGTGCCAGCAGCTTAGGGACAGGCGGGGAGCTGTTTTTT.

The rearrangement links TRBV19 to TRBJ1-2; no clear D. V was cut by 0 bases and J by 5 bases, with 4 bases left in between. From germline, CDR1 is LNHDA and CDR2 SQIVND (reference sequence). CDR3 length equals 12 residues. The CDR3 nucleotides are TGTGCCAGTAGTATAGAGAGTTATGGCTACACCTTC. It yields the protein CASSIESYGYTF.

In its sample, this clone was seen a few times. This chain uses TRBV11-1 with TRBJ2-7, with D possibly TRBD1 on 5 matching bases. The CDR3 is 14 amino acids. The V end lost 5 bases, the J end lost 3 bases, and 14 bases lay between the germline ends. The V gene's germline CDR1 is SGHAT and CDR2 FQDESV (reference sequence). In nucleotides, the CDR3 is TGTGCCAGCAGCCTCGACAGTTGGAACTACGAGCAGTACTTC. It specifies CASSLDSWNYEQYF.

The chain carries TRBV11-2 and TRBJ2-7; D unclear. The ends were cut back, 2 bases at V and 2 bases at J, with 10 bases in the middle. Germline V gene lookup returns CDR1 SGHAT and CDR2 FQNNGV. The length of the CDR3 is 14 residues. This chain's CDR3 is CASSLSENTYEQYF. The CDR3 nucleotides are TGTGCCAGCAGCTTATCGGAAAACACCTACGAGCAGTACTTC.

The table lists this clone with a few counts. V gene TRBV9 combines with J gene TRBJ2-6; D may be TRBD1 (6 bases). Trimming left V 3 bases short and J 1 base short, with 17 bases between. This CDR3 comprises 18 residues. Germline CDR1 SGDLS, CDR2 YYNGEE. Here the CDR3 DNA reads TGTGCCAGCAGCGCGCTTACAGGGATAGGGTCTGGGGCCAACGTCCTGACTTTC. The encoded protein is CASSALTGIGSGANVLTF.

The rearrangement joins TRBV28 to TRBJ2-1, with 9 bases lining up with TRBD1. CDR3 size: 14 residues. The V and J ends lost 7 bases and 7 bases, in that order; junction bases with no gene match: 8. Germline values: CDR1 MDHEN, CDR2 SYDVKM. CDR3 loop: CASKRTGEWNEQFF. As DNA, the CDR3 is TGTGCCAGCAAAAGGACAGGGGAGTGGAATGAGCAGTTCTTC. The whole variable domain, remainder taken from reference TRBV28 and TRBJ2-1, is DVKVTQSSRYLVKRTGEKVFLECVQDMDHENMFWYRQDPGLGLRLIYFSYDVKMKEKGDIPEGYSVSREKKERFSLILESASTNQTSMYLCASKRTGEWNEQFFGPGTRLTVL.

The J gene is TRBJ2-3, the V gene TRBV25-1, with TRBD2 identical over 10 bases. CDR3 length: 16 amino acids. J gave up 4 bases and V 4 bases, and 8 bases lay outside the gene matches. Germline V gene data show CDR1 as MGHDK and CDR2 as SYGVNS. CDR3 amino acids: CASSAKAGGPSDTQYF. Here the CDR3 DNA reads TGTGCCAGCAGTGCGAAAGCGGGAGGGCCTTCAGATACGCAGTATTTT.

Note on this clone: This same CDR3 is encoded by further DNA sequences in the sample. V usage is TRBV18 and J usage is TRBJ2-5; D might be TRBD1 or TRBD2, each matching 5 bases. Trimming stripped 3 bases from V and 1 base from J, with 6 bases between. The CDR3 sequence is 13 residues long. Germline V lookup: CDR1 KGHSH, CDR2 LQKENI. Here the CDR3 DNA reads TGTGCCAGCTCACCCGGGACCCAAGAGACCCAGTACTTC. Translation: CASSPGTQETQYF.

J is TRBJ2-1 and V is TRBV5-1; D possibly matches TRBD1 or TRBD2 (6 bases each). V lost 4 bases and J lost 4, with 18 bases in between. CDR1 is SGHRS and CDR2 is YFSETQ in the germline V gene. The CDR3 is 16 residues long. In nucleotides, the CDR3 is TGCGCCAGCAGCGAGGGGGGAGCACCAACTTACAATGAGCAGTTCTTC. Amino acid sequence: CASSEGGAPTYNEQFF.

The V and J genes are TRBV21-1 and TRBJ1-5; the D call in the table, TRBD1, was not verified against the DNA. TRBV21-1 represents a pseudogene. This CDR3 contains 14 residues. CDR3: CASSPGQNRPPQHF. CDR3 in DNA: TGTGCCAGCAGCCCAGGACAGAACCGACCCCCCCAGCATTTT.

The chain employs TRBV28 and TRBJ2-3; D unclear. The V end lost 4 bases, the J end lost 2 bases, and 7 bases lay between the germline ends. Germline lookup yields CDR1 MDHEN and CDR2 SYDVKM. The CDR3 spans 13 residues. The CDR3 reads CASSSRPTDTQYF. The CDR3 coding sequence is TGTGCCAGCAGTTCCAGACCCACAGATACGCAGTATTTT.

This clone was counted a single time. This rearrangement joins TRBV6-5 to TRBJ2-7; D is possibly TRBD1 (6 bases). The CDR3 has 14 residues. CDR1 MNHEY and CDR2 SVGAGI come from the germline V gene. With 6 bases removed from V and 3 bases from J, the gap between germline ends came to 15 bases. The chain's CDR3 is CASRPTGTYYEQYF. The CDR3 DNA reads as TGTGCCAGCAGGCCAACCGGGACATACTACGAGCAGTACTTC.

This clone has a handful of counts. The V call is TRBV20-1, the J call TRBJ2-3; the D is unclear. V gave up 7 bases and J gave up 8 bases, with 10 bases separating them. Germline assignment: CDR1 DFQATT and CDR2 SNEGSKA (reference sequence). CDR3 length equals 10 residues. This CDR3 is CSVDSFTQYF. For the CDR3, the DNA is TGCAGTGTCGACTCCTTTACGCAGTATTTT.

This clone appeared many times. The gene calls are TRBV4-1 and TRBJ2-1, with no clear D. Germline-derived CDR1 and CDR2 are MGHRA and YSYEKL. V lost 8 bases and J lost 3, with 14 bases in between. The CDR3 loop spans 14 amino acids. The CDR3 DNA sequence: TGCGCCAGCGGCGTTAACTCGAACTACAATGAGCAGTTCTTC. Amino acids: CASGVNSNYNEQFF.

V and J are TRBV7-9 and TRBJ2-1; D not certain. V was trimmed by 4 bases and J by 5 bases, leaving 15 bases between them. The CDR3 is made up of 15 amino acids. The germline gives CDR1 SEHNR, CDR2 FQNEAQ (reference sequence). CDR3 sequence reads: CASSSTLSKDNEQFF. In nucleotides, the CDR3 is TGTGCCAGCAGCTCCACCTTAAGCAAGGACAATGAGCAGTTCTTC.

The chain joins TRBV5-3 to TRBJ1-5; no reliable D call. TRBV5-3 falls under the ORF class, with uncertain function. The CDR3 has 15 residues. V shed 4 bases and J shed 7 bases, with 18 bases lying between them. The chain's CDR3 is CARSDLRRGGQPQHF. The CDR3 DNA reads TGTGCCAGAAGCGATCTCCGGAGAGGCGGGCAGCCCCAGCATTTT.

The gene calls are TRBV27 and TRBJ2-2; D is undetermined. CDR1 and CDR2 (germline): MNHEY, SMNVEV (reference sequence). CDR3 length equals 13 residues. Trimming cost V 7 bases and J 1 base, with 7 bases left between them. The chain's CDR3 is CASTGVNTGELFF. CDR3 DNA sequence: TGTGCCAGCACTGGGGTGAACACCGGGGAGCTGTTTTTT.

V gene TRBV6-1 combines with J gene TRBJ1-3, with D perhaps matching TRBD1 (5 bases). In germline, CDR1 is MNHNS, CDR2 SASEGT. The CDR3 covers 19 residues. V dropped 1 base and J dropped 0 bases, with 19 bases sitting between them. In DNA form, the CDR3 reads TGTGCCAGCAGTGAAGGGTTCGGTTCAGGGAGATACTCTGGAAACACCATATATTTT. Protein: CASSEGFGSGRYSGNTIYF.

This clone occurred a few times. Other nucleotide sequences from this sample produce the same CDR3. The chain is built from TRBV5-1 and TRBJ2-1; D remains ambiguous. Germline CDR1 and CDR2: SGHRS and YFSETQ. V was clipped by 1 base and J by 2 bases, with 7 bases between them. The CDR3 spans 14 residues. CDR3 in DNA: TGCGCCAGCAGCTTGTCTACCACCTACAATGAGCAGTTCTTC. Translating gives CASSLSTTYNEQFF.

The chain combines TRBV2 with TRBJ2-1, with D perhaps matching TRBD2 (5 bases). The V end lost 7 bases, the J end lost 4 bases, and 17 bases lay between the germline ends. The CDR3 runs 15 residues. Germline CDR1 and CDR2: SNHLY and FYNNEI. The CDR3 nucleotides read TGTGCCAGCAACCGGCCTAGCCCAATTTACAATGAGCAGTTCTTC. As protein: CASNRPSPIYNEQFF.